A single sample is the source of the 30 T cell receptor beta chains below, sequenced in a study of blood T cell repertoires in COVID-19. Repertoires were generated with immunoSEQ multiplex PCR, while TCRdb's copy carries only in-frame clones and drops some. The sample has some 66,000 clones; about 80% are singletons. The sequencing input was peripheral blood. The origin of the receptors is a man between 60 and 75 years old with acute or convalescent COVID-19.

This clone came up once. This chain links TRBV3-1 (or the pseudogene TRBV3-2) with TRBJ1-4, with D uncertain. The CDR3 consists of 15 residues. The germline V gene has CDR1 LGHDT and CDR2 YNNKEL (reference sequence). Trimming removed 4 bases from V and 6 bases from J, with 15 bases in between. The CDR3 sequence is CASSLRPGGHEKLFF. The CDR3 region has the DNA TGTGCCAGCAGCCTTCGACCCGGAGGGCATGAAAAACTGTTTTTT.

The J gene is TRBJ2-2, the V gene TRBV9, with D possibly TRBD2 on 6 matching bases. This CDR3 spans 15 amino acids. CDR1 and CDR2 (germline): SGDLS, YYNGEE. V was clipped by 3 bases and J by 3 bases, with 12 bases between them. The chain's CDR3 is CASSEGLADTGELFF. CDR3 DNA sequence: TGTGCCAGCAGCGAGGGACTTGCCGACACCGGGGAGCTGTTTTTT.

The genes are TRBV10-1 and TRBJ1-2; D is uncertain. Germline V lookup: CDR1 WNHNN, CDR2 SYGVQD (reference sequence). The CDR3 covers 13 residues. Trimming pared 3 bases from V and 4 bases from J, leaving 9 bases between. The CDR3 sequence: CASSDQDSYGYTF. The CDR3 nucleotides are TGCGCCAGCAGTGATCAGGATTCCTATGGCTACACCTTC.

The CDR3 protein is CASSSQTGGPKNIQYF. DNA of the CDR3: TGTGCCAGCAGTTCCCAAACAGGGGGCCCCAAAAACATTCAGTACTTC. The chain uses TRBV6-2 or TRBV6-3 and TRBJ2-4; 9 nucleotides agree with TRBD1. The germline gives CDR1 MNHEY, CDR2 SVGEGT. The length of the CDR3 is 16 residues. The junction had 6 bases not matched to a gene; V was cut back by 4 bases and J by 2 bases.

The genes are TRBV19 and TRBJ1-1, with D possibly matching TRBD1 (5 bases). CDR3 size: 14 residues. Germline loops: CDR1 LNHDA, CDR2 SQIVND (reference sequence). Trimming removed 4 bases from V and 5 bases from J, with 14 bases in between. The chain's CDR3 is CASSSQRGGTEAFF. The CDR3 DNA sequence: TGTGCCAGTAGTAGCCAGCGGGGCGGAACTGAAGCTTTCTTT.

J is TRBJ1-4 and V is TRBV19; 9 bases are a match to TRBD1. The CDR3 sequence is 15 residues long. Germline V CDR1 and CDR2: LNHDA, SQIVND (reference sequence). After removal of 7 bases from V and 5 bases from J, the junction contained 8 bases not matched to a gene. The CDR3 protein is CASMGAGQGNEKLFF. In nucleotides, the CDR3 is TGTGCCAGTATGGGGGCGGGACAGGGAAATGAAAAACTGTTTTTT.

CDR3 residues: CASSISGTGLLYGYTF. CDR3 nucleotide sequence: TGTGCCAGTAGTATATCCGGGACAGGTCTTCTCTATGGCTACACCTTC. The V call is TRBV19, the J call TRBJ1-2; 8 bases fit TRBD1. The CDR3 is made up of 16 amino acids. The trim removed 2 bases at V and 4 bases at J, leaving 9 bases unmatched. CDR1 is LNHDA, CDR2 SQIVND, per germline (reference sequence).

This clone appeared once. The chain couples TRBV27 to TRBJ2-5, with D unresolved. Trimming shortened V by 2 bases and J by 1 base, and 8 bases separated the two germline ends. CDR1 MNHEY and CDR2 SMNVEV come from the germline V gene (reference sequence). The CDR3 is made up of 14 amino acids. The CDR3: CASSLRGIQETQYF. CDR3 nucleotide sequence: TGTGCCAGCAGTTTACGAGGTATCCAAGAGACCCAGTACTTC.

The CDR3 DNA is TGTGCCAGCTCACACAGGAACACTGAAGCTTTCTTT. Its protein product is CASSHRNTEAFF. The rearrangement uses TRBV18 and TRBJ1-1, with D hard to call. CDR1 and CDR2 (germline): KGHSH, LQKENI. This CDR3 is built from 12 residues. The ends were cut back, 4 bases at V and 1 base at J, with 4 bases in the middle.

CDR3 sequence (DNA): TGTGCCATCAGTGAATCGGGGATCAATGAAGCTTTCTTT. Its translation: CAISESGINEAFF. V is TRBV10-3 and J is TRBJ1-1; D is ambiguous. This CDR3 region has 13 residues. Trimming removed 3 bases from V and 7 bases from J, with 12 bases in between. Germline V gene sequence: CDR1 ENHRY, CDR2 SYGVKD.

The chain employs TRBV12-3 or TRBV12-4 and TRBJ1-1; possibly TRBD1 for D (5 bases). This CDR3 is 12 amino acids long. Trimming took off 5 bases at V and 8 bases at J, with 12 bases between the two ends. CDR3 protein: CASSPDSGEAFF. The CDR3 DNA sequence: TGTGCCAGCAGTCCAGACTCAGGGGAAGCTTTCTTT.

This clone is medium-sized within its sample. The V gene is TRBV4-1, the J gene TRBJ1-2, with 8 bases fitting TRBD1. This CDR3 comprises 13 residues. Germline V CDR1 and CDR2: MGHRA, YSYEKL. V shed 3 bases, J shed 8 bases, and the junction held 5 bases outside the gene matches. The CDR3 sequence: CASSHGQGRGYTF. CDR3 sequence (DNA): TGCGCCAGCAGCCACGGACAGGGTAGAGGCTACACCTTC.

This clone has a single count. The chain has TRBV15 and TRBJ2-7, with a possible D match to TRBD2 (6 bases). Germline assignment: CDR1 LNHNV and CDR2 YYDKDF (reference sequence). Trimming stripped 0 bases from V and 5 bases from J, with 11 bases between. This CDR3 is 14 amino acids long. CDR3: CATSRDRRRDEQYF. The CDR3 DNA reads TGTGCCACCAGCAGAGATCGCAGGAGGGACGAGCAGTACTTC.

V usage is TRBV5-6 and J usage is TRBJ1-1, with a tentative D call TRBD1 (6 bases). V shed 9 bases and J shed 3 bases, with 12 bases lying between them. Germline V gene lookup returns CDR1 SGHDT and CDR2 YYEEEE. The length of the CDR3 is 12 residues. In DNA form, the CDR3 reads TGTGCCACCTGGACAGAACACACTGAAGCTTTCTTT. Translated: CATWTEHTEAFF.

CDR3 residues: CSVEIGGRETQYF. In DNA form, the CDR3 reads TGCAGCGTGGAGATAGGCGGTAGGGAGACCCAGTACTTC. The chain has TRBV29-1 and TRBJ2-5; D gene unclear. The CDR3 runs to 13 residues. Trimming left V 6 bases short and J 5 bases short, with 16 bases between. Germline lookup yields CDR1 SQVTM and CDR2 ANQGSEA. Complete variable domain (other parts from reference TRBV29-1 and TRBJ2-5): SAVISQKPSRDICQRGTSLTIQCQVDSQVTMMFWYRQQPGQSLTLIATANQGSEATYESGFVIDKFPISRPNLTFSTLTVSNMSPEDSSIYLCSVEIGGRETQYFGPGTRLLVL.

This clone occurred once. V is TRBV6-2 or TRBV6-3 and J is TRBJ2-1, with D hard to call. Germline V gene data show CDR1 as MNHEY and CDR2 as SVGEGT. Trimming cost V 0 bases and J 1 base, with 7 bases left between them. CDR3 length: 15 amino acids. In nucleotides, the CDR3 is TGTGCCAGCAGTTACTCGCCTCGGTCCTACAATGAGCAGTTCTTC. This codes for CASSYSPRSYNEQFF.

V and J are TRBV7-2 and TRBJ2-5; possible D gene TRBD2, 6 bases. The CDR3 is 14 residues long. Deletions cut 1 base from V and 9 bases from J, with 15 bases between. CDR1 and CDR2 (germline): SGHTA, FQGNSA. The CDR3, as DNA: TGTGCCAGCAGCTTAGGCTCTTGGGGGGAGGCCCAGTACTTC. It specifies CASSLGSWGEAQYF.

The CDR3 protein is CASSPPRPSGSGVQFF. The CDR3, as DNA: TGTGCCAGCAGCCCCCCACGGCCAAGCGGTAGCGGGGTCCAGTTCTTC. The chain combines TRBV3-1 (or the pseudogene TRBV3-2) with TRBJ2-1; 8 bases line up with TRBD2. CDR1 is LGHDT and CDR2 is YNNKEL in the germline V gene (reference sequence). The CDR3 extends over 16 amino acids. Unmatched junction bases numbered 18, after V lost 4 bases and J lost 13 bases.

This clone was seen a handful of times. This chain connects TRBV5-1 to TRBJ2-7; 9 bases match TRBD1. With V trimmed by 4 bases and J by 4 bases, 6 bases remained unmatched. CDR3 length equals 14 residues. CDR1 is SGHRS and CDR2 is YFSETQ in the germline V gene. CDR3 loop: CASSPGQGRYEQYF. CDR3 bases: TGCGCCAGCAGCCCGGGACAGGGAAGGTACGAGCAGTACTTC. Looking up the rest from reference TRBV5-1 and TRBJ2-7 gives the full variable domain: KAGVTQTPRYLIKTRGQQVTLSCSPISGHRSVSWYQQTPGQGLQFLFEYFSETQRNKGNFPGRFSGRQFSNSRSEMNVSTLELGDSALYLCASSPGQGRYEQYFGPGTRLTVT.

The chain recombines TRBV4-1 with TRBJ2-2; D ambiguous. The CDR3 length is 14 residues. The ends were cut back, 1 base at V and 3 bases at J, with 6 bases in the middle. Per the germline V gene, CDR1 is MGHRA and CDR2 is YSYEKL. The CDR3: CASSQVIYTGELFF. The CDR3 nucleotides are TGCGCCAGCAGCCAAGTTATCTACACCGGGGAGCTGTTTTTT.

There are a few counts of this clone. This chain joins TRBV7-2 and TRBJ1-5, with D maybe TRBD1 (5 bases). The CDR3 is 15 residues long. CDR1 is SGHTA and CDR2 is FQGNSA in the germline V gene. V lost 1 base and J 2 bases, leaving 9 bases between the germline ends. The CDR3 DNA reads TGTGCCAGCAGCTTAGGCCCAGGGCGCAATCAGCCCCAGCATTTT. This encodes CASSLGPGRNQPQHF.

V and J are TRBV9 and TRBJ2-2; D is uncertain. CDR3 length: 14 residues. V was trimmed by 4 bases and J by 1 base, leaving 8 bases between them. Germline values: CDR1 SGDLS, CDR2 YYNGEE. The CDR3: CASSTTQNTGELFF. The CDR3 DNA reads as TGTGCCAGCAGCACGACACAGAACACCGGGGAGCTGTTTTTT.

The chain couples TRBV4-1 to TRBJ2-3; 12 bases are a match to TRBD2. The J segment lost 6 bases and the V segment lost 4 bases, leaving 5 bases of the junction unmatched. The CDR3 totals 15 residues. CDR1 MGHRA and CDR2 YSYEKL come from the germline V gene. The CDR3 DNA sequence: TGCGCCAGCAGCCCGCGACTAGCGGGGGACGATACGCAGTATTTT. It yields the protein CASSPRLAGDDTQYF.

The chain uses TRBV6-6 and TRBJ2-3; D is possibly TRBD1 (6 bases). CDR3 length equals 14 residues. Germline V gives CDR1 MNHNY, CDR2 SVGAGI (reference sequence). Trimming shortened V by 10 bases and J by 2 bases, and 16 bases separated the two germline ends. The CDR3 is CATRGERDTDTQYF. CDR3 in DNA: TGTGCCACCAGGGGAGAGAGGGACACAGATACGCAGTATTTT.

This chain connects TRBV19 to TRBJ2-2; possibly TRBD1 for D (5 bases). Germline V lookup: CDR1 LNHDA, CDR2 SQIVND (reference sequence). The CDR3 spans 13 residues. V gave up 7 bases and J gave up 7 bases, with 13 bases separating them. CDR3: CASTDIHNGELFF. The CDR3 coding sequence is TGTGCCAGTACGGACATTCACAACGGGGAGCTGTTTTTT.

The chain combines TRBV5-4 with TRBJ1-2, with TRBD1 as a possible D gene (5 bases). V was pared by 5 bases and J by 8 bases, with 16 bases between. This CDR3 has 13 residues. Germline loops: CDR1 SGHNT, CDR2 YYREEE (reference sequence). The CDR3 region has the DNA TGTGCCAGCAGACCACAGGAGACCCTAGGCTACACCTTC. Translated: CASRPQETLGYTF.

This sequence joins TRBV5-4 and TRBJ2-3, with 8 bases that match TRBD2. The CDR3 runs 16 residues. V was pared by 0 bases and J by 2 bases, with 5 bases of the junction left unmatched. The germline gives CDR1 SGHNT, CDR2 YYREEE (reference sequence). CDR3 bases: TGTGCCAGCAGCTTGGGACTAGCGAGGGTCACAGATACGCAGTATTTT. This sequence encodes CASSLGLARVTDTQYF.

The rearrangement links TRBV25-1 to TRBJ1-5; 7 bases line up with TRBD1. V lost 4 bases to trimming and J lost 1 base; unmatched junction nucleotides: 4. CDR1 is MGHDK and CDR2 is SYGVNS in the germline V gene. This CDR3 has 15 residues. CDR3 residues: CASSAPGGSNQPQHF. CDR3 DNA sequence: TGTGCCAGCAGTGCACCAGGGGGGAGCAATCAGCCCCAGCATTTT.

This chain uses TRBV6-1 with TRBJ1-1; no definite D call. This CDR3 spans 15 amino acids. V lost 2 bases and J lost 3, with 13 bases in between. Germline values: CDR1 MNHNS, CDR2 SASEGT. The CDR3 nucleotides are TGTGCCAGCAGTGAACAAGGCTCTAGGTACACTGAAGCTTTCTTT. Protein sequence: CASSEQGSRYTEAFF.

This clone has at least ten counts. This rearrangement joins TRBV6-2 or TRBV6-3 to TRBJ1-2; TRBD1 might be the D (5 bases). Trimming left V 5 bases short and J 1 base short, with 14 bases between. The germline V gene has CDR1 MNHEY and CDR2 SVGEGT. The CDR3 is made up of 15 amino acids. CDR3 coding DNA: TGTGCCAGCAGTCCCCCGGGACTCCGTAACTATGGCTACACCTTC. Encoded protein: CASSPPGLRNYGYTF.